This T cell receptor (beta chain) was sequenced during a study of T cell responses to AZD1222 COVID-19 vaccine (dated by TCRdb to about 2021). Background for the entire study: AZD1222 recipients with second doses at about 4 weeks or about 12 weeks were pooled, because spike-specific TCR depth and breadth did not differ between schedules. Trial participants were enrolled by age into subgroups of 18-55, 56-69 and 70-plus years, and approximately 150, 30 and 60 TCR-sequenced participants, respectively, were included in these subgroups. TCR sequencing covered over 230 trial participants: nearly 210 given two doses of AZD1222 and 26 given two doses of MenACWY control vaccine.

On this clone: Its antigen is still unknown. No clone much larger than this one lies a single base away; base qualities are absent.

Explained via the paper, the time point label denotes: baseline before first vaccination. Vaccinee samples were obtained from the UK trials COV001 and COV002, which included a single-blind randomized controlled phase 2/3 trial of AZD1222 (ChAdOx1 nCoV-19) in healthy adults. For TCRbeta chain sequencing, PBMC samples were collected from trial participants at day 0 and at day 28 after the second dose. The CDR3 regions of human TCRbeta chains were analyzed by immunosequencing. For the original study's pipeline: TCRs in the repertoires were compared against a reference library of SARS-CoV-2-specific TCRs that had been generated with the MIRA antigen-specificity platform. Breadth meant the fraction of unique TCRs that were SARS-CoV-2-associated, whereas depth meant the fraction of total T cells that were SARS-CoV-2-associated. Each spike-specific TCR was assigned to its reactive spike region and to a CD4 or CD8 class using the MIRA data. Log10-transformed breadth and depth values were compared by one-way ANOVA with Sidak's multiple comparisons tests. The immuneACCESS repertoire file appears here via TCRdb, limited to in-frame rearrangements. These files lack a portion of the clones; in checked studies, under half of the deficit traces to unresolved V genes, and the cause of the others is not known. For V, J and clone size, that table is used; D and trimming come from the DNA. Across this sample there are some 130,000 clones, with 91% seen only once. The ten top clones hold approximately 3% of the sample.

Overall results and qualifications from the work: Participants were mostly white British and included more females than males, and it was suggested by the authors that clonal diversity may have been underestimated. Because no day 14 peak-response samples were available, the repertoires could be characterized only after the peak T cell response. Conclusions about previously exposed vaccinees were limited because only a handful of AZD1222 recipients were SARS-CoV-2 seropositive at baseline. In the small 56-69-year group, the increase in depth fell short of significance, most likely because of low power. After two AZD1222 doses, spike-specific TCR breadth and depth were significantly higher than at day 0 and than in MenACWY recipients. The vaccine-associated CD4 TCRs covered the entire spike protein, and the dominant responses fell in regions 160-218 and 743-854. Reportedly, close to half of the unique spike-specific TCRs recognized epitopes lying outside the regions that are mutated in the B.1.351 and B.1.1.7 variants.

The CDR3 runs 17 residues from the cysteine to the phenylalanine. Only the CDR3 DNA stays, 51 bases, in frame from base 1. The germline V and J ends show losses of 0 bases and 3 bases respectively, and no gene match explains 7 bases of the junction. CDR1 and CDR2 are read off the germline V gene (reference sequence) as LNHNV and YYDKDF. The sequenced sample was peripheral blood, obtained on day 0 of AZD1222 vaccination. The chain joins TRBV15 to TRBJ1-1, and TRBD1 aligns with 10 junction nucleotides. The source is an adult in good health. The CDR3 region reads CATSRDYRDRGYTEAFF. In nucleotides, the sequence is TGTGCCACCAGCAGAGATTACCGGGACAGGGGTTACACTGAAGCTTTCTTT. With the rest looked up from the reference TRBV15 and TRBJ1-1 genes rather than sequenced, the full variable domain is DAMVIQNPRYQVTQFGKPVTLSCSQTLNHNVMYWYQQKSSQAPKLLFHYYDKDFNNEADTPDNFQSRRPNTSFCFLDIRSPGLGDTAMYLCATSRDYRDRGYTEAFFGQGTRLTVV.